Included here is one TCR beta chain sequence, with context. Its antigen is still unknown. Per-base quality was not reported, and no clone a single base away is much larger than it. The sample belongs to a study of shared clonotypes between healthy human individuals (TCRdb year 2020). With respect to the entire study: The cohort included three men and a couple of women between 18 and 49 years of age. The study deeply sequenced blood TCR repertoires of about 5 healthy adults to estimate repertoire size and the extent of clonotype sharing between individuals. For each donor, three plates each were used for CD4 naive and CD4 memory, two plates were used for CD8 naive, and one plate was used for CD8 memory. Libraries were prepared and TCR repertoires were sequenced by different laboratories using diverse techniques, in order to increase sequencing depth and limit assay-specific biases. Each donor's leukapheresis produced roughly between roughly 0.9 and 8.9 billion PBMCs.

The junction shows trimming of 5 bases on V and 8 bases on J, plus 15 bases between the germline ends. The germline V gene encodes CDR1 MDHEN and CDR2 SYDVKM. The CDR3 covers 14 residues, taking in both the cysteine and the phenylalanine. Here the CDR3 DNA is all that survives: 42 bases in frame from base 1. Broad study findings and their caveats: Because the study included only a small number of donors, the genetic and exposure-history diversity represented was limited. About 5% of naive CD4, 3.5% of naive CD8, 2.3% of memory CD4, and 0.4% of memory CD8 clonotypes were shared across several donors. Sampling was limited to blood, and TCR repertoires in tissue likely differ from TCR repertoires in blood. Pairwise subsampling led to the expectation that sequencing depth would affect the degree of clonotype sharing among donors. Incomplete sequencing was indicated by rarefaction of sorted-subset datasets, despite the large sequencing depth. Higher generation probabilities were observed for clonotypes shared by all four sorted-subset donors than for non-shared clonotypes. Larger estimated clonotype richness was generally found for naive subsets than for memory subsets.

Donors were healthy HIV-negative adults with no recently reported acute infections or vaccinations. All donors were Caucasian adults living in Nashville, Tennessee, USA. CD4+ T cells were enriched by magnetic negative selection; naive cells were then positively selected on CD45RA, and the negative fraction formed the memory subset. Blood was collected by leukapheresis, and PBMCs were isolated by Ficoll-Histopaque density gradient centrifugation and then cryopreserved in liquid nitrogen vapor phase. Analytical flow cytometry was used to check the purity and quantity of each magnetically sorted T cell population. Each sorted fraction had its genomic DNA isolated and then quantified by UV absorbance on a Nanodrop 2000c. Using the deep immunoSEQ assay, TCR CDR3 regions were amplified from genomic DNA by multiplex PCR. Extracted genomic DNA from each cell subset was distributed evenly across all wells of several immunoSEQ 96-well plates, and each plate was treated as a replicate. For sorted subsets, each replicate PCR was loaded with about 0.2 ug genomic DNA, equivalent to roughly 30,000 T cell genomes. Purified libraries were quantified with a Qubit 3.0 fluorometer, sized on a Bioanalyzer 2100, and re-quantified with the KAPA Library Quantification kit. Each immunoSEQ 96-well plate was sequenced on its own single-read 150-cycle Illumina NextSeq 550 flow cell. The published analysis was carried out like this. Because only junctional sequences without quality scores were contained in the immunoSEQ output, filtering matching that applied to full-length reads could not be performed. Sequences were annotated with PyIR, a Python wrapper for IgBLAST v1.9, and V/J genes and CDR3 were assigned using IMGT germline references. Reads with weak V/J assignments (E-value above 1e-6), missing CDR3, stop codons, out-of-frame junctions, or ambiguous translated residues were removed. V3J clonotypes were defined as sequences sharing an identical inferred V gene, J gene, and CDR3 amino acid sequence. The percentage overlap between two repertoires was calculated by dividing the number of shared unique clonotypes by the size of the smaller repertoire. Repertoire richness was assessed with RTK rarefaction, the Chao1 estimator, and Recon v2.1 estimates of unobserved clonotypes. OLGA was used to compute generation probabilities for all TCRbeta clonotypes that the gDNA method yielded from a few donors. The table was pulled from immuneACCESS by TCRdb, which kept in-frame rearrangements only. Such tables lose some clones; where checked, under half of the loss comes from unresolved V genes, and the rest has no known cause. V, J and clone size were drawn from that table, and D and trimming were deduced from the DNA. Within this sample are about 180,000 clones, with around 93% of them counted one time only. Of the sample, about 0.07% falls within the top ten clones.

The sequence links TRBV28 to TRBJ1-4; matching of 5 bases hints at TRBD1 as the D gene. The sequenced material came from naive CD4+ T cells sorted from blood. The sample's cell subset or site, from its label and the paper: CD45RA+ positively selected. The TCR was taken from a woman in her 30s in good health. The DNA reads as follows: TGTGCCAGCAGTCCTCAGGGTAGTAGGGAAAAACTGTTTTTT. Translated, this is CASSPQGSREKLFF.